The 28 T cell receptor beta chains below were found in one sample sequenced in a study of T cells in Graves' hyperthyroidism and ophthalmopathy. There were TCR beta CDR3 regions amplified from RNA transcripts. During a first-round RT-PCR of the TCR CDR3, the HTBI primer set was used. TCRdb ran MiXCR on the multiplex PCR reads and lists one entry per CDR3 protein. The data contain a few hundred thousand distinct CDR3 sequences, around 14% of them singletons. The specimen was blood. Every receptor here comes from a woman in her twenties or thirties with Graves' hyperthyroidism.

This clonotype was detected many times. The J gene is TRBJ2-3, the V gene TRBV20-1; D is ambiguous. V lost 1 base, J lost 6 bases, and 11 bases lay in between. CDR3 size: 13 residues. Germline-derived CDR1 and CDR2 are DFQATT and SNEGSKA (reference sequence). The CDR3 loop is CSARAPLEDTQYF. The CDR3 DNA is TGCAGTGCTAGAGCACCACTCGAGGATACGCAGTATTTT.

This clonotype was seen many times. The chain has TRBV18 and TRBJ1-4; D perhaps matches TRBD1 (6 bases). The germline V gene has CDR1 KGHSH and CDR2 LQKENI. V was clipped by 3 bases and J by 7 bases, with 9 bases between them. This CDR3 spans 13 amino acids. The CDR3 sequence: CASSPRGTEKLFF. Written as DNA, the CDR3 is TGTGCCAGCTCACCCAGGGGAACTGAAAAACTGTTTTTT.

Only a few counts were recorded for this clonotype. This chain uses TRBV19 with TRBJ2-1, with unresolved D. Germline V gives CDR1 LNHDA, CDR2 SQIVND (reference sequence). There are 11 residues in the CDR3. Between the trimmed V and J ends, which lost 3 bases and 8 bases, there was a span of 5 bases. The CDR3 reads CASSIGHEQFF. The CDR3 DNA follows: TGTGCCAGTAGTATTGGGCATGAGCAGTTCTTC.

This clonotype was counted only a few times. V usage is TRBV27 and J usage is TRBJ1-2, with a tentative D call TRBD1 (5 bases). Trimming removed 2 bases at V and 6 bases at J, with 10 bases between. The CDR3 is 13 amino acids. Germline V gene lookup returns CDR1 MNHEY and CDR2 SMNVEV (reference sequence). DNA for the CDR3: TGTGCCAGCAGTTTAGGGGGTCTTGATGGCTACACCTTC. This codes for CASSLGGLDGYTF.

Remarks on this clonotype: A much bigger clone sits one base away, suggesting this may be a read error. This chain joins TRBV12-3 or TRBV12-4 and TRBJ2-2; D possibly corresponds to TRBD1 (5 bases). The CDR3 is made up of 13 amino acids. The CDR3 here is CASSPGNTEELFF. The CDR3 DNA sequence: TGTGCCAGCAGTCCAGGGAACACCGAGGAGCTGTTTTTT.

The genes are TRBV7-6 and TRBJ2-4, with D possibly TRBD2 on 5 matching bases. V shed 7 bases and J shed 8 bases, with 15 bases lying between them. This CDR3 comprises 13 residues. CDR1 SGHVS and CDR2 FNYEAQ come from the germline V gene. The CDR3 coding sequence is TGTGCCAGCACCGAGGGCAAGGGTGACATTCAGTACTTC. It is translated as CASTEGKGDIQYF.

This clonotype was seen a single time. The gene calls are TRBV7-3 and TRBJ2-7, with D possibly being TRBD1 (5 bases). The V end lost 5 bases, the J end lost 0 bases, and 14 bases lay between the germline ends. The CDR3 consists of 15 residues. The germline V gene has CDR1 SGHTA and CDR2 FQGTGA. In DNA form, the CDR3 reads TGTGCCAGCAGCGTCCACAGGAAAGACTCCTACGAGCAGTACTTC. Translating gives CASSVHRKDSYEQYF. Looking up the rest from reference TRBV7-3 and TRBJ2-7 gives the full variable domain: GAGVSQTPSNKVTEKGKYVELRCDPISGHTALYWYRQSLGQGPEFLIYFQGTGAADDSGLPNDRFFAVRPEGSVSTLKIQRTERGDSAVYLCASSVHRKDSYEQYFGPGTRLTVT.

With regard to this clonotype: A much larger clone differs by one base, so this may be a read error. The chain uses TRBV7-9 and TRBJ2-5; TRBD2 agrees at 8 bases. From germline, CDR1 is SEHNR and CDR2 FQNEAQ (reference sequence). The CDR3 length is 15 residues. CDR3 bases: TGTGCCCGCAGCCGGAGGAGCGGGAGAGGGGAGACCCAGTACTTC. It is translated as CARSRRSGRGETQYF.

This clonotype was recorded at least ten times. The chain employs TRBV30 and TRBJ2-1; D might be TRBD1 (6 bases). Deletions cut 2 bases from V and 3 bases from J, with 14 bases between. Germline CDR1 GTSNPN, CDR2 SVGIG (reference sequence). CDR3 size: 15 residues. The CDR3 DNA reads TGTGCCTGGAGTTCGGGACAACTGCACTACAATGAGCAGTTCTTC. It translates to CAWSSGQLHYNEQFF.

This clonotype was seen a handful of times. V is TRBV28 and J is TRBJ2-5; D unclear. The V end lost 6 bases, the J end lost 8 bases, and 10 bases lay between the germline ends. Germline CDR1 MDHEN, CDR2 SYDVKM. This CDR3 has 11 amino acids. DNA of the CDR3: TGTGCCAGCAGATCTAGGGTAACCCAGTACTTC. Translated, it gives CASRSRVTQYF.

This clonotype was seen repeatedly, ten times or more. The chain is built from TRBV28 and TRBJ2-1; TRBD2 agrees at 8 bases. Germline trimming cut 5 bases from V and 8 bases from J; bases unmatched to any gene: 5. Per the germline V gene, CDR1 is MDHEN and CDR2 is SYDVKM. The CDR3 is made up of 13 amino acids. The CDR3 here is CASSRKRGYEQFF. The CDR3 nucleotides are TGTGCCAGCAGTCGAAAGCGGGGGTATGAGCAGTTCTTC.

This clonotype was counted many times. The chain recombines TRBV7-3 with TRBJ2-5, with TRBD2 matching over 12 bases. This CDR3 has 14 amino acids. The germline CDR1 and CDR2 sequences are SGHTA and FQGTGA. V was clipped by 5 bases and J by 9 bases; unmatched bases: 7. CDR3 sequence: CASSLSGTSGPQYF. The CDR3, as DNA: TGTGCCAGCAGCCTCTCCGGGACTAGCGGGCCCCAGTACTTC. Using reference TRBV7-3 and TRBJ2-5 for the parts outside the CDR3, the full variable domain is GAGVSQTPSNKVTEKGKYVELRCDPISGHTALYWYRQSLGQGPEFLIYFQGTGAADDSGLPNDRFFAVRPEGSVSTLKIQRTERGDSAVYLCASSLSGTSGPQYFGPGTRLLVL.

This clonotype was recorded many times. The chain uses TRBV2 and TRBJ2-3; D is perhaps TRBD2 (6 bases). CDR1 is SNHLY, CDR2 FYNNEI, per germline. Between the trimmed V and J ends, which lost 4 bases and 4 bases, there was a span of 12 bases. The CDR3 is 14 amino acids. CDR3 loop: CASSVGRGADTQYF. The CDR3 DNA sequence: TGTGCCAGCAGTGTCGGGAGAGGTGCAGATACGCAGTATTTT. Full variable domain (rest looked up from reference TRBV2 and TRBJ2-3): EPEVTQTPSHQVTQMGQEVILRCVPISNHLYFYWYRQILGQKVEFLVSFYNNEISEKSEIFDDQFSVERPDGSNFTLKIRSTKLEDSAMYFCASSVGRGADTQYFGPGTRLTVL.

This clonotype was observed many times. This rearrangement joins TRBV2 to TRBJ2-1; D is uncertain. The CDR3 is 11 amino acids. Germline lookup yields CDR1 SNHLY and CDR2 FYNNEI. The V gene lost 8 bases and the J gene lost 4 bases, with 6 bases spanning the gap. The CDR3 here is CASGRYNEQFF. In DNA form, the CDR3 reads TGTGCCAGCGGGCGTTACAATGAGCAGTTCTTC.

This clonotype has only a few counts. The gene calls are TRBV6-6 and TRBJ1-2; D may be TRBD1 (6 bases). The germline V gene encodes CDR1 MNHNY and CDR2 SVGAGI (reference sequence). CDR3 length: 16 amino acids. V was shortened by 2 bases and J by 6 bases, with 19 bases between the two germline ends. The CDR3, as DNA: TGTGCCAGCAGTTACATTTTACAGGGTGAAGGAGATGGCTACACCTTC. Amino acid sequence: CASSYILQGEGDGYTF.

This clonotype was observed at least ten times. The rearrangement uses TRBV5-1 and TRBJ2-1; D might be TRBD1 or TRBD2, each matching 6 bases. Germline CDR1 is SGHRS and CDR2 is YFSETQ. The CDR3 runs to 14 residues. The V and J ends lost 5 bases and 0 bases respectively, with 9 bases between them. The CDR3 sequence is CASREGDSYNEQFF. Written as DNA, the CDR3 is TGCGCCAGCAGGGAGGGGGACTCCTACAATGAGCAGTTCTTC.

This clonotype was counted a few times. CDR3 in DNA: TGTGCCAGCGGGACTAGCGGGAGCATCTACAATGAGCAGTTCTTC. It translates to CASGTSGSIYNEQFF. The chain employs TRBV2 and TRBJ2-1, with 14 nucleotides matching TRBD2. The CDR3 totals 15 residues. Per the germline V gene, CDR1 is SNHLY and CDR2 is FYNNEI. Trimming cost V 8 bases and J 3 bases; bases outside gene matches: 3.

This clonotype came up a few times. The V gene is TRBV4-2, the J gene TRBJ2-1; TRBD2 matches 11 bases. The CDR3 consists of 16 residues. V lost 3 bases to trimming and J lost 3 bases; unmatched junction nucleotides: 4. Germline V gives CDR1 LGHNA, CDR2 YNFKEQ. CDR3 residues: CASSQDGTSGYNEQFF. Here the CDR3 DNA reads TGTGCCAGCAGCCAGGACGGGACTAGCGGCTACAATGAGCAGTTCTTC.

This clonotype was seen repeatedly, ten times or more. The chain couples TRBV24-1 to TRBJ2-4; TRBD1 matches at 8 bases. Germline V gives CDR1 KGHDR, CDR2 SFDVKD. This CDR3 contains 18 residues. V lost 4 bases, J lost 2 bases, and 12 bases stayed unmatched. CDR3 sequence: CATSEMGQAMLTKNIQYF. The CDR3 DNA is TGTGCCACCAGTGAAATGGGACAGGCTATGTTGACCAAAAACATTCAGTACTTC.

This clonotype was recorded a few times. The chain is built from TRBV28 and TRBJ1-5; D not certain. Germline V gene lookup returns CDR1 MDHEN and CDR2 SYDVKM. This CDR3 has 15 residues. The V gene lost 4 bases and the J gene lost 0 bases, with 10 bases spanning the gap. The CDR3 DNA follows: TGTGCCAGCAGTTCGTCAGTGGTTAGCAATCAGCCCCAGCATTTT. Protein sequence: CASSSSVVSNQPQHF.

The chain joins TRBV9 to TRBJ2-2; the match to TRBD2 covers 13 bases. Germline V gives CDR1 SGDLS, CDR2 YYNGEE. This CDR3 has 15 residues. The J segment lost 5 bases and the V segment lost 2 bases, leaving 0 bases of the junction unmatched. CDR3 amino acids: CASSVGLAGTGELFF. For the CDR3, the DNA is TGTGCCAGCAGCGTGGGACTAGCGGGAACCGGGGAGCTGTTTTTT.

This rearrangement joins TRBV3-1 to TRBJ2-2, with D hard to call. The CDR3 length is 11 residues. Germline V gene lookup returns CDR1 LGHDT and CDR2 YNNKEL (reference sequence). V was trimmed by 7 bases and J by 6 bases, leaving 6 bases between them. CDR3 residues: CASTPSGELFF. The CDR3 DNA follows: TGTGCCAGCACCCCGTCCGGGGAGCTGTTTTTT.

This clonotype was recorded at least ten times. The chain recombines TRBV25-1 with TRBJ2-7, with a weak D call TRBD2 (6 bases). Germline lookup yields CDR1 MGHDK and CDR2 SYGVNS. CDR3 length: 13 amino acids. Trimming removed 2 bases from V and 6 bases from J, with 11 bases in between. Written as DNA, the CDR3 is TGTGCCAGCAGTGAACTCGGGGGTACCGAGCAGTACTTC. Protein: CASSELGGTEQYF.

This clonotype was observed many times. This rearrangement joins TRBV28 to TRBJ2-7; tentative D call: TRBD1 (6 bases). The V gene's germline CDR1 is MDHEN and CDR2 SYDVKM. CDR3 length equals 14 residues. V shed 5 bases and J shed 4 bases, with 15 bases lying between them. The CDR3 nucleotides are TGTGCCAGCAGTATAACCGGGACAAGATACGAGCAGTACTTC. It is translated as CASSITGTRYEQYF.

This clonotype came up many times. This chain joins TRBV18 and TRBJ1-5; D perhaps matches TRBD1 (6 bases). Trimming stripped 6 bases from V and 4 bases from J, with 16 bases between. Germline V gene data show CDR1 as KGHSH and CDR2 as LQKENI. CDR3 length equals 15 residues. CDR3 in DNA: TGTGCCAGCTCTCTACAGGGAAAGGGGAATCAGCCCCAGCATTTT. The encoded protein is CASSLQGKGNQPQHF.

The chain couples TRBV5-1 to TRBJ2-3; D is uncertain. CDR1 SGHRS and CDR2 YFSETQ come from the germline V gene. This CDR3 has 13 residues. Trimming left V 5 bases short and J 5 bases short, with 12 bases between. The DNA for the CDR3 is TGCGCCAGCAGAGATCCGATGGGAGATACGCAGTATTTT. Translating it yields CASRDPMGDTQYF.

This clonotype was seen repeatedly, ten times or more. V and J are TRBV6-1 and TRBJ2-1; D possibly corresponds to TRBD2 (5 bases). The germline V and J ends were trimmed by 10 bases and 2 bases, with 12 bases remaining between them. The CDR3 consists of 13 residues. The germline CDR1 and CDR2 sequences are MNHNS and SASEGT. The CDR3 DNA reads TGTGCCACATCAGCCGGGGCCTACAATGAGCAGTTCTTC. It is translated as CATSAGAYNEQFF.

The V gene is TRBV12-3 or TRBV12-4, the J gene TRBJ2-7; the match to TRBD2 covers 7 bases. The CDR3 is 14 residues long. V gave up 3 bases and J gave up 8 bases; unmatched junction bases: 10. CDR3 DNA sequence: TGTGCCAGCAGTTTCGGTAGCGCAGGGACTAAGCAGTACTTC. It specifies CASSFGSAGTKQYF.